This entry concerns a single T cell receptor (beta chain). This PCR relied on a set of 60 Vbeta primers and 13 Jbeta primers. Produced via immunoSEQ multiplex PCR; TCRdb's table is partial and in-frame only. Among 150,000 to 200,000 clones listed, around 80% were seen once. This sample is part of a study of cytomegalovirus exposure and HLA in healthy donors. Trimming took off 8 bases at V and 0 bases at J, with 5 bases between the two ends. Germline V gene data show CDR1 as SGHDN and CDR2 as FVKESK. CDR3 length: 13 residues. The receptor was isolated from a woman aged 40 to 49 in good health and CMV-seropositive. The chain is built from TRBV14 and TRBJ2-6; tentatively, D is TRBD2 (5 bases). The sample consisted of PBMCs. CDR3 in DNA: TGTGCCAGCCGGGGCTCTGGGGCCAACGTCCTGACTTTC. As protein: CASRGSGANVLTF.